One sample yielded the 28 T cell receptor beta chains listed below, sequenced in a study of CD8+ T cells in alopecia areata. Described treatment: oral pan-JAK inhibitor, 5-10 mg twice daily. TCR sequencing used cDNA made by reverse transcription of extracted RNA. Method: immunoSEQ multiplex PCR; TCRdb's copy keeps in-frame clones and lacks some. Among 95,000 to 120,000 clones listed, 55% to 60% were seen once. The source was CD4+ T cells sorted from blood, collected at week 24, from a patient treated with tofacitinib. These receptors were collected from a human donor with alopecia areata.

The chain uses TRBV9 and TRBJ1-2; the D gene is possibly TRBD1 (5 bases). Trimming took off 4 bases at V and 7 bases at J, with 17 bases between the two ends. The CDR3 covers 14 residues. CDR1 and CDR2 (germline): SGDLS, YYNGEE. The CDR3 loop reads CASSNIQDASGYTF. The CDR3 DNA is TGTGCCAGCAGCAATATACAGGACGCCTCTGGCTACACCTTC.

The genes are TRBV4-1 and TRBJ1-6; perhaps TRBD1 as D (5 bases). Germline V gene sequence: CDR1 MGHRA, CDR2 YSYEKL. The V gene lost 6 bases and the J gene lost 12 bases, with 12 bases spanning the gap. This CDR3 spans 12 amino acids. The CDR3 DNA follows: TGCGCCAGCAGAACTTCCGGGGGACCCCTCCACTTT. Translation gives CASRTSGGPLHF.

This chain connects TRBV20-1 to TRBJ1-1; unclear D gene. The CDR3 covers 11 residues. V was shortened by 1 base and J by 4 bases, with 4 bases between the two germline ends. CDR1 is DFQATT and CDR2 is SNEGSKA in the germline V gene (reference sequence). The CDR3 loop reads CSARVVTEAFF. The CDR3 bases are TGCAGTGCTAGAGTAGTCACTGAAGCTTTCTTT.

This clone was recorded a few times. The CDR3 DNA reads TGCAGCGCTAGGTCCACCACAGATACGCAGTATTTT. Protein: CSARSTTDTQYF. The V and J genes are TRBV29-1 and TRBJ2-3; D ambiguous. The CDR3 spans 12 residues. The V end lost 7 bases, the J end lost 2 bases, and 10 bases lay between the germline ends. In germline, CDR1 is SQVTM, CDR2 ANQGSEA.

This clone was detected a few times. J is TRBJ2-3 and V is TRBV29-1; unclear D gene. The V end was cut by 3 bases, the J end by 4 bases, with 11 bases between. The CDR3 spans 13 residues. The V gene's germline CDR1 is SQVTM and CDR2 ANQGSEA. In DNA, the CDR3 is TGCAGCGTTGAGACTCGGTTGGCAGATACGCAGTATTTT. Its protein product is CSVETRLADTQYF.

The chain has TRBV7-2 and TRBJ1-5, with 7 bases aligning to TRBD1. The CDR3 is 15 amino acids. The ends lost 5 bases at V and 4 bases at J; junction bases unmatched: 8. The V gene's germline CDR1 is SGHTA and CDR2 FQGNSA. The CDR3 DNA follows: TGTGCCAGCAGCCAATGGGGACAGTCAAATCAGCCCCAGCATTTT. Its protein is CASSQWGQSNQPQHF.

The V call is TRBV18, the J call TRBJ1-6; D remains ambiguous. The V end lost 3 bases, the J end lost 4 bases, and 16 bases lay between the germline ends. Germline CDR1 KGHSH, CDR2 LQKENI. The CDR3 extends over 17 amino acids. The CDR3 spells CASSPNPPGLYNSPLHF. The DNA of the CDR3 is TGTGCCAGCTCACCTAATCCCCCCGGCCTTTATAATTCACCCCTCCACTTT. Variable domain in full (rest from reference TRBV18 and TRBJ1-6): NAGVMQNPRHLVRRRGQEARLRCSPMKGHSHVYWYRQLPEEGLKFMVYLQKENIIDESGMPKERFSAEFPKEGPSILRIQQVVRGDSAAYFCASSPNPPGLYNSPLHFGNGTRLTVT.

The chain links TRBV25-1 to TRBJ2-5; D remains unclear. The germline V and J ends were trimmed by 2 bases and 0 bases, with 7 bases remaining between them. The CDR3 loop spans 14 amino acids. Germline-derived CDR1 and CDR2 are MGHDK and SYGVNS. The CDR3 DNA sequence: TGTGCCAGCAGTGAACTTCGGAACCAAGAGACCCAGTACTTC. It encodes CASSELRNQETQYF.

The chain combines TRBV25-1 with TRBJ2-1; perhaps TRBD1 as D (6 bases). The germline V gene encodes CDR1 MGHDK and CDR2 SYGVNS. The CDR3 spans 15 residues. V lost 2 bases and J 5 bases, leaving 13 bases between the germline ends. The CDR3 reads CASSEQQGRHNEQFF. The DNA for the CDR3 is TGTGCCAGCAGTGAACAACAGGGCAGGCACAATGAGCAGTTCTTC.

The J gene is TRBJ2-5, the V gene TRBV29-1; D perhaps matches TRBD2 (6 bases). Trimming left V 3 bases short and J 2 bases short, with 10 bases between. The CDR3 has 13 residues. CDR1 and CDR2 (germline): SQVTM, ANQGSEA. CDR3 amino acids: CSVDLGTQETQYF. The CDR3 DNA is TGCAGCGTTGATTTGGGGACTCAAGAGACCCAGTACTTC. Combining the CDR3 with reference TRBV29-1 and TRBJ2-5 gives the whole variable domain SAVISQKPSRDICQRGTSLTIQCQVDSQVTMMFWYRQQPGQSLTLIATANQGSEATYESGFVIDKFPISRPNLTFSTLTVSNMSPEDSSIYLCSVDLGTQETQYFGPGTRLLVL.

The rearrangement links TRBV11-1 to TRBJ2-7; possibly TRBD1 or TRBD2 for D (5 bases each). This CDR3 contains 14 residues. V lost 8 bases, J lost 1 base, and 15 bases lay in between. The germline CDR1 and CDR2 sequences are SGHAT and FQDESV (reference sequence). The CDR3 sequence is CASSRDRSSYEQYF. The CDR3 bases are TGTGCCAGCTCCCGGGACCGATCGTCCTACGAGCAGTACTTC.

This clone was counted a few times. The chain combines TRBV13 with TRBJ1-2, with TRBD1 as a possible D gene (6 bases). Trimming shortened V by 5 bases and J by 6 bases, and 22 bases separated the two germline ends. The CDR3 is 16 amino acids. Germline assignment: CDR1 PRHDT and CDR2 FYEKMQ (reference sequence). CDR3 sequence: CASSGQRAPSRNGYTF. The CDR3 DNA sequence: TGTGCCAGCAGCGGACAGCGAGCCCCTTCTCGAAATGGCTACACCTTC. Looking up the rest from reference TRBV13 and TRBJ1-2 gives the full variable domain: AAGVIQSPRHLIKEKRETATLKCYPIPRHDTVYWYQQGPGQDPQFLISFYEKMQSDKGSIPDRFSAQQFSDYHSELNMSSLELGDSALYFCASSGQRAPSRNGYTFGSGTRLTVV.

CDR3 region: CASSPFEVKGAEQFF. In DNA form, the CDR3 reads TGTGCCAGCTCACCCTTTGAGGTAAAGGGGGCTGAGCAGTTCTTC. This chain links TRBV18 with TRBJ2-1; 7 bases are a match to TRBD1. CDR3 length equals 15 residues. Trimming cost V 3 bases and J 9 bases; bases outside gene matches: 11. Germline V gene sequence: CDR1 KGHSH, CDR2 LQKENI.

V gene TRBV27 combines with J gene TRBJ1-1; maybe TRBD1 (5 bases). This CDR3 contains 13 residues. The germline V gene encodes CDR1 MNHEY and CDR2 SMNVEV (reference sequence). V was pared by 2 bases and J by 3 bases, with 7 bases between. The CDR3 protein is CASSLRGYTEAFF. Written as DNA, the CDR3 is TGTGCCAGCAGTTTAAGGGGTTACACTGAAGCTTTCTTT.

The sample holds a few counts of this clone. The chain combines TRBV10-3 with TRBJ1-3; D uncertain. CDR3 length equals 15 residues. V lost 6 bases, J lost 0 bases, and 12 bases lay in between. Per germline, CDR1 ENHRY and CDR2 SYGVKD. The CDR3 here is CAISPQGFSGNTIYF. CDR3 DNA sequence: TGTGCCATCAGCCCACAAGGCTTCTCTGGAAACACCATATATTTT.

V gene TRBV7-2 combines with J gene TRBJ1-2; TRBD1 might be the D (6 bases). The CDR3 extends over 13 amino acids. CDR1 is SGHTA, CDR2 FQGNSA, per germline. The V and J ends lost 5 bases and 9 bases respectively, with 16 bases between them. The CDR3 here is CASSPGAGGRYTF. The CDR3 nucleotides are TGTGCCAGCAGCCCGGGGGCTGGGGGCCGCTACACCTTC.

A few counts support this clone. This rearrangement joins TRBV5-4 to TRBJ2-5; TRBD2 might be the D (5 bases). Germline V CDR1 and CDR2: SGHNT, YYREEE (reference sequence). The V and J ends lost 0 bases and 4 bases respectively, with 7 bases between them. The CDR3 is made up of 13 amino acids. CDR3 loop: CASSLVAGETQYF. CDR3 nucleotides: TGTGCCAGCAGCTTGGTGGCGGGAGAGACCCAGTACTTC.

The chain couples TRBV5-1 to TRBJ2-2, with unresolved D. Trimming took 1 base from V and 8 from J, leaving 6 bases between them. Germline V CDR1 and CDR2: SGHRS, YFSETQ. This CDR3 comprises 12 residues. CDR3 DNA: TGCGCCAGCAGCTTGAAGCGAGGGGAGCTGTTTTTT. This codes for CASSLKRGELFF.

This chain links TRBV5-1 with TRBJ2-7; D gene ambiguous. This CDR3 has 14 residues. Germline CDR1 SGHRS, CDR2 YFSETQ. V lost 1 base, J lost 3 bases, and 11 bases lay in between. CDR3: CASSLNGDVYEQYF. Here the CDR3 DNA reads TGCGCCAGCAGCTTGAATGGGGATGTCTACGAGCAGTACTTC.

V is TRBV5-4 and J is TRBJ1-1, with 8 bases aligning to TRBD1. The V gene end was trimmed by 3 bases and the J gene end by 2 bases; junction bases not matched to a gene: 3. The CDR3 extends over 14 amino acids. The germline CDR1 and CDR2 sequences are SGHNT and YYREEE (reference sequence). The CDR3 loop reads CASSWGQDNTEAFF. In nucleotides, the CDR3 is TGTGCCAGCAGCTGGGGACAGGACAACACTGAAGCTTTCTTT.

The chain is built from TRBV25-1 and TRBJ1-6; the D is unclear. Deletions cut 2 bases from V and 9 bases from J, with 11 bases between. The CDR3 has 14 amino acids. Looked up from germline, CDR1 is MGHDK and CDR2 is SYGVNS. The CDR3 coding sequence is TGTGCCAGCAGTGAACTCCAGCTGGGTTCACCCCTCCACTTT. Translated, it gives CASSELQLGSPLHF.

In nucleotides, the CDR3 is TGTGCCATCAGTACCTCGGCGGGGCGGGGATGGCAAGAGACCCAGTACTTC. This translates into CAISTSAGRGWQETQYF. The V gene is TRBV10-3, the J gene TRBJ2-5, with a tentative D call TRBD2 (6 bases). The length of the CDR3 is 17 residues. CDR1 and CDR2 from the germline V gene are ENHRY and SYGVKD. The V and J ends lost 5 bases and 2 bases respectively, with 21 bases between them.

The rearrangement uses TRBV7-6 and TRBJ2-7, with 9 bases aligning to TRBD1. There are 15 residues in the CDR3. V shed 0 bases, J shed 2 bases, and the junction held 2 bases outside the gene matches. In germline, CDR1 is SGHVS, CDR2 FNYEAQ. Here the CDR3 reads CASSLAGTGTYEQYF. As DNA, the CDR3 is TGTGCCAGCAGCTTAGCTGGGACAGGGACCTACGAGCAGTACTTC.

The rearrangement links TRBV29-1 to TRBJ2-7; 9 bases match TRBD2. CDR1 is SQVTM and CDR2 is ANQGSEA in the germline V gene. The ends lost 0 bases at V and 7 bases at J; junction bases unmatched: 1. The CDR3 has 12 residues. The DNA for the CDR3 is TGCAGCGTTGAAGAGCTAGCGGGGGAGCAGTACTTC. Its translation: CSVEELAGEQYF.

The chain is built from TRBV5-1 and TRBJ2-5; D may be TRBD1 (5 bases). CDR3 size: 14 residues. V was pared by 0 bases and J by 0 bases, with 6 bases between. Looked up from germline, CDR1 is SGHRS and CDR2 is YFSETQ. Here the CDR3 DNA reads TGCGCCAGCAGCTTGGGGACAAACCAAGAGACCCAGTACTTC. Protein sequence: CASSLGTNQETQYF. Together with reference TRBV5-1 and TRBJ2-5, the CDR3 gives the full variable domain: KAGVTQTPRYLIKTRGQQVTLSCSPISGHRSVSWYQQTPGQGLQFLFEYFSETQRNKGNFPGRFSGRQFSNSRSEMNVSTLELGDSALYLCASSLGTNQETQYFGPGTRLLVL.

V and J are TRBV15 and TRBJ2-1; 9 bases align to TRBD2. The CDR3 covers 15 residues. The trim removed 0 bases at V and 6 bases at J, leaving 3 bases unmatched. Germline V gene sequence: CDR1 LNHNV, CDR2 YYDKDF (reference sequence). The CDR3 here is CATSRDGLAFNEQFF. The CDR3 coding sequence is TGTGCCACCAGCAGAGATGGACTAGCGTTCAATGAGCAGTTCTTC.

The V gene is TRBV19, the J gene TRBJ1-1, with D perhaps matching TRBD1 (5 bases). V dropped 1 base and J dropped 3 bases, with 18 bases sitting between them. This CDR3 comprises 17 residues. Germline V gives CDR1 LNHDA, CDR2 SQIVND (reference sequence). The CDR3 sequence: CASSIGPAGIRDTEAFF. CDR3 DNA sequence: TGTGCCAGTAGTATAGGTCCCGCAGGGATACGCGACACTGAAGCTTTCTTT.

The rearrangement uses TRBV30 and TRBJ2-2; D ambiguous. CDR1 is GTSNPN and CDR2 is SVGIG in the germline V gene (reference sequence). This CDR3 contains 12 residues. V lost 0 bases, J lost 7 bases, and 6 bases lay in between. The CDR3 sequence: CAWSVRVGELFF. For the CDR3, the DNA is TGTGCCTGGAGTGTACGTGTCGGGGAGCTGTTTTTT.